This TCR beta chain is from a study of cytomegalovirus exposure and HLA in healthy donors. Comment on this clone: As yet, its antigen is unknown.

V was trimmed by 8 bases and J by 3 bases, leaving 14 bases between them. The germline gives CDR1 MNHEY, CDR2 SMNVEV (reference sequence). The CDR3 sequence is 14 residues long. Findings and caveats of the study: Most of the TCR beta V segments (in an earlier analysis) were productive either about 87% or about 30% of the time.

The PCR employed 60 Vbeta primers together with 13 Jbeta primers. Original handling: Later, 65 million to 85 million unique TCR beta chains were counted in an analysis, and around 11 million of them were shared. Using immunoSEQ multiplex PCR, the repertoire was profiled, and TCRdb retains in-frame clones only, with some absent. The DNA gave D and trimming, while V, J and clone size come from that table. The table lists fewer than 150,000 clones, approximately 80% of them singletons. This TCR was sampled from a man in his forties in good health and CMV-seronegative. This chain links TRBV27 with TRBJ1-5; D unclear. The material sequenced was PBMCs. CDR3 in DNA: TGTGCCAGCGGCCAGACTGAGAACAATCAGCCCCAGCATTTT. It codes for CASGQTENNQPQHF.